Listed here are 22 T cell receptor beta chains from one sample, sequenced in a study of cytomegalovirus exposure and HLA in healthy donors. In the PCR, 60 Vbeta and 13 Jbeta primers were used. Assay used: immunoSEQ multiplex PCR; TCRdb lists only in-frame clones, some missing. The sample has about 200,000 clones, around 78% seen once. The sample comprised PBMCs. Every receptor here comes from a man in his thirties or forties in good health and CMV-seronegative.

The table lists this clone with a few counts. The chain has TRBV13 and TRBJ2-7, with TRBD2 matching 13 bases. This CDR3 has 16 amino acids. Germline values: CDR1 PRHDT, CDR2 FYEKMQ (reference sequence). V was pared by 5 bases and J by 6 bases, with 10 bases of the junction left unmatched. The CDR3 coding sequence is TGTGCCAGCAGCGGACTAGCGGGAGAATCTTCAGGCGAGCAGTACTTC. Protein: CASSGLAGESSGEQYF.

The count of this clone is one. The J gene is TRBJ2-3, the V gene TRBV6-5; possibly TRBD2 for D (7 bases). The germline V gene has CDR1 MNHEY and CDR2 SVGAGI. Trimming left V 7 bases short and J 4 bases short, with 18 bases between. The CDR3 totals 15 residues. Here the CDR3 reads CASTPWFGGPDTQYF. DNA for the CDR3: TGTGCCAGCACCCCATGGTTCGGGGGGCCAGATACGCAGTATTTT.

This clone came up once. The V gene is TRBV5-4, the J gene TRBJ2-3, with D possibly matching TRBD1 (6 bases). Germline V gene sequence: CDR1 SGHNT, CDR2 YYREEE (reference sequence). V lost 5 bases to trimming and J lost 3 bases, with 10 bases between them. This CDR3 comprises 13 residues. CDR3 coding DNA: TGTGCCAGCAGTTACAGGGAAACAGATACGCAGTATTTT. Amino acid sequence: CASSYRETDTQYF. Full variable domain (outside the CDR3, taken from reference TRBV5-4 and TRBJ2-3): ETGVTQSPTHLIKTRGQQVTLRCSSQSGHNTVSWYQQALGQGPQFIFQYYREEENGRGNFPPRFSGLQFPNYSSELNVNALELDDSALYLCASSYRETDTQYFGPGTRLTVL.

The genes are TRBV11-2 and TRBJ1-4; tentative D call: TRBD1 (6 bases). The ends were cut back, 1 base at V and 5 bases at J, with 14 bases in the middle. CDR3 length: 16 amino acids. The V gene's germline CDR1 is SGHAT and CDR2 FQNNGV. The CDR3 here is CASSLVPGQINEKLFF. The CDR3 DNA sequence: TGTGCCAGCAGCTTAGTTCCGGGACAAATAAATGAAAAACTGTTTTTT. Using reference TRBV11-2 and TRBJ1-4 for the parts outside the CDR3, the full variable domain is EAGVAQSPRYKIIEKRQSVAFWCNPISGHATLYWYQQILGQGPKLLIQFQNNGVVDDSQLPKDRFSAERLKGVDSTLKIQPAKLEDSAVYLCASSLVPGQINEKLFFGSGTQLSVL.

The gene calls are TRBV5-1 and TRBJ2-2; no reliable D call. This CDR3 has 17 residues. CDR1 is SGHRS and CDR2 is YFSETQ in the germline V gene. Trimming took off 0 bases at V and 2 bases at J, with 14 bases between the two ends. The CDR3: CASSLDGSAGNTGELFF. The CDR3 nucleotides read TGCGCCAGCAGCTTGGACGGCTCCGCAGGAAACACCGGGGAGCTGTTTTTT.

The CDR3: CASSLALAGGYEQYF. CDR3 DNA: TGTGCCAGCAGCTTAGCGCTAGCGGGAGGCTACGAGCAGTACTTC. The chain recombines TRBV7-9 with TRBJ2-7; 11 bases fit TRBD2. Germline CDR1 and CDR2: SEHNR and FQNEAQ (reference sequence). This CDR3 contains 15 residues. V lost 0 bases to trimming and J lost 3 bases; unmatched junction nucleotides: 1.

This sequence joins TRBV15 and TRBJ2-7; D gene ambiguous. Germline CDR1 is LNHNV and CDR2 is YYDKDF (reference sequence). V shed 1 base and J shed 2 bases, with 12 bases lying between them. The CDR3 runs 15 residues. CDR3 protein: CATSRGGLNPYEQYF. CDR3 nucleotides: TGTGCCACCAGCAGAGGAGGTTTAAATCCCTACGAGCAGTACTTC.

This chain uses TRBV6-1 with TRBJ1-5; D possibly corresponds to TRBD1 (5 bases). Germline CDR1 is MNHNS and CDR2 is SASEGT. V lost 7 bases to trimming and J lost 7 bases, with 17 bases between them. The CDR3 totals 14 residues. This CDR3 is CASNWVGGGQPQHF. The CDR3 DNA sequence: TGTGCCAGCAACTGGGTGGGGGGAGGGCAGCCCCAGCATTTT.

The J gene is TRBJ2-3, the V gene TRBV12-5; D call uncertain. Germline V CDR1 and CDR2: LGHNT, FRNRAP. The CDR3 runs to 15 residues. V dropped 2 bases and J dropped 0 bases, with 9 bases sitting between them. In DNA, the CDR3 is TGTGCTAGTGGTTTGACAGCTACTAGCACAGATACGCAGTATTTT. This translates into CASGLTATSTDTQYF.

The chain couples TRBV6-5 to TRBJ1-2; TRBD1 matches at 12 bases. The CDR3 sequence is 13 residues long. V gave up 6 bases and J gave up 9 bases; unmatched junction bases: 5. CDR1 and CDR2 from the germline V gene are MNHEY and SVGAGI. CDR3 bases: TGTGCCAGCAGGGGACAGGGGGCAATTAGCTACACCTTC. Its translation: CASRGQGAISYTF.

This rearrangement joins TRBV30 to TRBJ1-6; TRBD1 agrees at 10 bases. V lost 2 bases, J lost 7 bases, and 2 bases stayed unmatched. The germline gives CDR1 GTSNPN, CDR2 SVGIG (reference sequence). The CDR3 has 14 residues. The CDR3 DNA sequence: TGTGCCTGGAGTCGACAGGGGGCGAATTCACCCCTCCACTTT. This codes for CAWSRQGANSPLHF.

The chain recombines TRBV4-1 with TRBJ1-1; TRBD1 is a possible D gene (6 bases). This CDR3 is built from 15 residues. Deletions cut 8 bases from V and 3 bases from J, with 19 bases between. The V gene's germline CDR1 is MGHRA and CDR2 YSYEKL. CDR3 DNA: TGCGCCAGCCGAAACCAGGGGAGGGGCGACACTGAAGCTTTCTTT. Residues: CASRNQGRGDTEAFF.

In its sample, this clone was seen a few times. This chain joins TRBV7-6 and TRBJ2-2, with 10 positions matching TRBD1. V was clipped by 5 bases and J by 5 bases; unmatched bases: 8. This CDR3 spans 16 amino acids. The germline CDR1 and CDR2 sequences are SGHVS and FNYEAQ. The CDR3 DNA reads TGTGCCAGCAGCCCAATGGACAGGGGGGGGACCGGGGAGCTGTTTTTT. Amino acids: CASSPMDRGGTGELFF.

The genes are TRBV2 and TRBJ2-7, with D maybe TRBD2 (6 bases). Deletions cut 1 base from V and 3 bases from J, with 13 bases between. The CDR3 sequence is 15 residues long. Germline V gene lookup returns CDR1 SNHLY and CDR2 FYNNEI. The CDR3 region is CASSEGGAGYYEQYF. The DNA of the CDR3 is TGTGCCAGCAGTGAAGGGGGTGCGGGATACTACGAGCAGTACTTC.

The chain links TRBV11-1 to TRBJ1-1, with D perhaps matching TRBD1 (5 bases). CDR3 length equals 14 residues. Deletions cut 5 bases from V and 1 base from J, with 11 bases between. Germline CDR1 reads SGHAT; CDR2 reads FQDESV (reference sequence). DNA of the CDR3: TGTGCCAGCAGCCCCTGGACAACGAACACTGAAGCTTTCTTT. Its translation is CASSPWTTNTEAFF.

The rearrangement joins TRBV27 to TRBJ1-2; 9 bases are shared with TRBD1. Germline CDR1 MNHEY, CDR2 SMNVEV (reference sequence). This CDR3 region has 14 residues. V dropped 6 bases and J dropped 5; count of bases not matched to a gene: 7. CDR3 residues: CASSRTGVDYGYTF. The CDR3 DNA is TGTGCCAGCAGCCGGACAGGGGTCGATTATGGCTACACCTTC.

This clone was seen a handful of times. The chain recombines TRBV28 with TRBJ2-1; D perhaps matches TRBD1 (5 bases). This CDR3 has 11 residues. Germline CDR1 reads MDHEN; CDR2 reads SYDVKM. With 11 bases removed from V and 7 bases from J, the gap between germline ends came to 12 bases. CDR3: CAAEGANEQFF. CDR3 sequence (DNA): TGTGCCGCGGAAGGGGCGAATGAGCAGTTCTTC. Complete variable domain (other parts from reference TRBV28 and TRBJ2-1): DVKVTQSSRYLVKRTGEKVFLECVQDMDHENMFWYRQDPGLGLRLIYFSYDVKMKEKGDIPEGYSVSREKKERFSLILESASTNQTSMYLCAAEGANEQFFGPGTRLTVL.

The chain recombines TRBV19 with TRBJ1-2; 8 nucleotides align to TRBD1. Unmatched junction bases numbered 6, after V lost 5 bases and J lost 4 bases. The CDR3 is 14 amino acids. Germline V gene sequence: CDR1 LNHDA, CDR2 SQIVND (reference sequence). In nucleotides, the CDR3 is TGTGCCAGTAGTTCCCGGACAGGGCTCTATGGCTACACCTTC. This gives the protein CASSSRTGLYGYTF. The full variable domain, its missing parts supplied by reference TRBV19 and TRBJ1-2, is DGGITQSPKYLFRKEGQNVTLSCEQNLNHDAMYWYRQDPGQGLRLIYYSQIVNDFQKGDIAEGYSVSREKKESFPLTVTSAQKNPTAFYLCASSSRTGLYGYTFGSGTRLTVV.

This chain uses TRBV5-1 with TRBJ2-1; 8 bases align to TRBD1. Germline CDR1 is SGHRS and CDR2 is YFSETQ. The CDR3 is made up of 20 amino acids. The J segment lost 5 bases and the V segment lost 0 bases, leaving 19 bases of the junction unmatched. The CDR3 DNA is TGCGCCAGCAGCTTGGGGGGACAGGCCTTATCCAGATATTCGAACAATGAGCAGTTCTTC. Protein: CASSLGGQALSRYSNNEQFF.

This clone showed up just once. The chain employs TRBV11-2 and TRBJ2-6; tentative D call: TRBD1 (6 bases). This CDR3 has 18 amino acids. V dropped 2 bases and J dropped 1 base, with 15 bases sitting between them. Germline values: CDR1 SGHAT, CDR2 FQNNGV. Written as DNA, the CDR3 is TGTGCCAGCAGCTTATATGAAGGGGGTATTTCTGGGGCCAACGTCCTGACTTTC. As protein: CASSLYEGGISGANVLTF.

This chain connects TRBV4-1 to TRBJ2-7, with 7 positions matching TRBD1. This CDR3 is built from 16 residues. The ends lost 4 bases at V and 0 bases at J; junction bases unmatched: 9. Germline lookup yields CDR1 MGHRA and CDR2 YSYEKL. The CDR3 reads CASSLERTGSSYEQYF. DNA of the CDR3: TGCGCCAGCAGCCTTGAGAGGACAGGAAGCTCCTACGAGCAGTACTTC.

CDR3 sequence reads: CASSQDRDRGYEQFF. The CDR3 region has the DNA TGCGCCAGCAGCCAAGATAGGGACAGGGGGTATGAGCAGTTCTTC. The chain combines TRBV4-1 with TRBJ2-1; 11 bases map to TRBD1. There are 15 residues in the CDR3. From germline, CDR1 is MGHRA and CDR2 YSYEKL. Trimming at V came to 0 bases and at J to 8 bases, leaving 3 bases not matched to a gene.